These 29 T cell receptor beta chains share one sample of origin, sequenced in a study of brain T cells in children with intractable seizures. TCRdb's table, derived via immunoSEQ multiplex PCR, lists solely in-frame clones and lacks some. This table has around 100,000 clones, roughly 94% appearing once. Specimen: peripheral blood, collected at surgery. Receptors were obtained from a boy in the first two years of life with hemimegalencephaly and intractable seizures.

This clone was detected once. The gene calls are TRBV6-1 and TRBJ1-6; TRBD1 is a possible D gene (5 bases). CDR1 and CDR2 from the germline V gene are MNHNS and SASEGT. The length of the CDR3 is 14 residues. The V gene lost 2 bases and the J gene lost 10 bases, with 12 bases spanning the gap. The chain's CDR3 is CASSEFWGGSPLHF. In DNA form, the CDR3 reads TGTGCCAGCAGTGAATTCTGGGGGGGATCACCCCTCCACTTT.

V usage is TRBV4-3 and J usage is TRBJ2-5, with TRBD2 as a possible D gene (6 bases). Between the trimmed V and J ends, which lost 4 bases and 1 base, there was a span of 13 bases. CDR1 and CDR2 (germline): LGHNA, YSLEER. CDR3 length: 15 residues. CDR3 sequence: CASSRTGTLQETQYF. DNA of the CDR3: TGCGCCAGCAGCCGAACCGGGACTCTCCAAGAGACCCAGTACTTC.

This clone was counted a few times. The genes are TRBV5-5 and TRBJ1-5, with TRBD1 matching over 9 bases. Germline CDR1 reads SGHKS; CDR2 reads YYEKEE (reference sequence). This CDR3 region has 14 residues. J was trimmed by 4 bases and V by 2 bases; bases with no gene match: 1. The CDR3 nucleotides are TGTGCCAGCAGCTTCGGACAGGGGAATCAGCCCCAGCATTTT. Translated: CASSFGQGNQPQHF.

CDR3 DNA sequence: TGTGCCAGCAGCTTGCGGACCTTAACCACAGATACGCAGTATTTT. As protein: CASSLRTLTTDTQYF. The chain couples TRBV5-5 to TRBJ2-3; D uncertain. Trimming pared 1 base from V and 2 bases from J, leaving 11 bases between. Germline values: CDR1 SGHKS, CDR2 YYEKEE (reference sequence). This CDR3 comprises 15 residues.

This chain connects TRBV28 to TRBJ2-7; perhaps TRBD1 as D (5 bases). V was clipped by 0 bases and J by 6 bases, with 9 bases between them. CDR3 length: 13 amino acids. The germline CDR1 and CDR2 sequences are MDHEN and SYDVKM. CDR3 protein: CASSLWAGLEQYF. The CDR3 region has the DNA TGTGCCAGCAGTTTATGGGCAGGGCTCGAGCAGTACTTC.

This chain uses TRBV24-1 with TRBJ2-1; D not resolved. Deletions cut 3 bases from V and 11 bases from J, with 7 bases between. The CDR3 has 11 residues. CDR1 KGHDR and CDR2 SFDVKD come from the germline V gene. The CDR3 reads CATSDRLQQFF. The DNA of the CDR3 is TGTGCCACCAGTGATCGCCTACAGCAGTTCTTC.

The chain has TRBV5-5 and TRBJ1-3; TRBD1 matches at 10 bases. J was trimmed by 3 bases and V by 7 bases; bases with no gene match: 7. CDR3 length: 15 residues. Germline V gives CDR1 SGHKS, CDR2 YYEKEE (reference sequence). This CDR3 reads CASGRQGADGNTIYF. The CDR3, as DNA: TGTGCCAGCGGAAGACAGGGGGCTGATGGAAACACCATATATTTT. Full variable domain (missing parts from reference TRBV5-5 and TRBJ1-3): DAGVTQSPTHLIKTRGQQVTLRCSPISGHKSVSWYQQVLGQGPQFIFQYYEKEERGRGNFPDRFSARQFPNYSSELNVNALLLGDSALYLCASGRQGADGNTIYFGEGSWLTVV.

In regard to this clone: The same CDR3 can be traced to other DNA sequences in this sample. This chain joins TRBV6-5 and TRBJ2-7; D possibly corresponds to TRBD2 (5 bases). Between the trimmed V and J ends, which lost 5 bases and 3 bases, there was a span of 5 bases. In germline, CDR1 is MNHEY, CDR2 SVGAGI. CDR3 length: 11 amino acids. CDR3: CASSTSYEQYF. CDR3 nucleotide sequence: TGTGCCAGCAGTACTAGCTACGAGCAGTACTTC.

The chain carries TRBV2 and TRBJ2-5; 7 bases are a match to TRBD2. The CDR3 extends over 11 amino acids. V gave up 7 bases and J gave up 4 bases; unmatched junction bases: 0. Germline CDR1 reads SNHLY; CDR2 reads FYNNEI. The CDR3 DNA follows: TGTGCCAGCACGGGGGGAGAGACCCAGTACTTC. Its protein is CASTGGETQYF. Combining the CDR3 with reference TRBV2 and TRBJ2-5 gives the whole variable domain EPEVTQTPSHQVTQMGQEVILRCVPISNHLYFYWYRQILGQKVEFLVSFYNNEISEKSEIFDDQFSVERPDGSNFTLKIRSTKLEDSAMYFCASTGGETQYFGPGTRLLVL.

The chain combines TRBV11-3 with TRBJ2-7; TRBD1 or TRBD2 may be the D gene (6 bases each). The V gene's germline CDR1 is SGHNT and CDR2 YENEEA. Trimming took 0 bases from V and 9 from J, leaving 18 bases between them. This CDR3 is built from 15 residues. CDR3 loop: CASSLEPDQGGRQYF. CDR3 bases: TGTGCCAGCAGCTTAGAACCGGACCAAGGGGGGAGGCAGTACTTC.

This clone came up once. The genes are TRBV6-1 and TRBJ2-2; TRBD2 matches at 12 bases. V was clipped by 2 bases and J by 7 bases; unmatched bases: 11. The germline gives CDR1 MNHNS, CDR2 SASEGT. This CDR3 comprises 18 residues. The CDR3, as DNA: TGTGCCAGCAGTGAAATGGGCCGCCTAGCGGGAGGGGTCGGGGAGCTGTTTTTT. Translated, it gives CASSEMGRLAGGVGELFF.

This sequence joins TRBV5-1 and TRBJ2-5, with 10 bases lining up with TRBD2. V was clipped by 0 bases and J by 2 bases; unmatched bases: 13. The CDR3 has 19 residues. The germline CDR1 and CDR2 sequences are SGHRS and YFSETQ. CDR3 residues: CASSLAGLAGAVGQETQYF. The DNA of the CDR3 is TGCGCCAGCAGCTTGGCCGGGCTAGCGGGAGCGGTTGGGCAAGAGACCCAGTACTTC.

In this sample, this clone turned up once. One end of the junction is discordant with germline, which a read error may explain. The gene calls are TRBV4-2 and TRBJ2-3; 10 nucleotides line up with TRBD2. CDR3 length equals 14 residues. The germline gives CDR1 LGHNA, CDR2 YNFKEQ. The CDR3 is CAAQREGSTNTQYF. The CDR3 DNA follows: TGTGCCGCCCAGCGGGAGGGGAGCACAAATACGCAGTATTTT.

The V gene is TRBV6-4, the J gene TRBJ2-2; 8 nucleotides match TRBD1. Trimming removed 4 bases from V and 6 bases from J; junction bases left unmatched: 4. This CDR3 contains 14 residues. In germline, CDR1 is MRHNA, CDR2 SNTAGT. The DNA for the CDR3 is TGTGCCAGCAGTGGGCAGGGGGCGTCCGGGGAGCTGTTTTTT. It encodes CASSGQGASGELFF.

This clone has only one observation. The rearrangement joins TRBV7-9 to TRBJ2-2; D is perhaps TRBD1 (6 bases). Germline CDR1 reads SEHNR; CDR2 reads FQNEAQ (reference sequence). The CDR3 loop spans 15 amino acids. Trimming cost V 11 bases and J 5 bases, with 21 bases left between them. The CDR3 coding sequence is TGTGCCGGTAGAGAACAGGGAGAGGGAACCGGGGAGCTGTTTTTT. It translates to CAGREQGEGTGELFF.

V gene TRBV6-5 combines with J gene TRBJ2-7, with 11 nucleotides matching TRBD2. V dropped 5 bases and J dropped 4; count of bases not matched to a gene: 7. This CDR3 has 15 residues. Germline V gene lookup returns CDR1 MNHEY and CDR2 SVGAGI. The CDR3 DNA reads as TGTGCCAGCAGTAAACTAGCGGGAGTACAGTACGAGCAGTACTTC. This translates into CASSKLAGVQYEQYF.

The CDR3 region has the DNA TGTGCCAGTAGTATAGGAACAGGGGGCGGGTACGAGCAGTACTTC. Its protein product is CASSIGTGGGYEQYF. The V gene is TRBV19, the J gene TRBJ2-7; 9 nucleotides line up with TRBD1. V gave up 1 base and J gave up 4 bases; unmatched junction bases: 5. Per the germline V gene, CDR1 is LNHDA and CDR2 is SQIVND (reference sequence). The length of the CDR3 is 15 residues.

This clone was observed a single time. The J gene is TRBJ2-3, the V gene TRBV9; 10 bases fit TRBD2. The ends lost 6 bases at V and 5 bases at J; junction bases unmatched: 15. The germline V gene has CDR1 SGDLS and CDR2 YYNGEE. CDR3 length: 17 amino acids. DNA of the CDR3: TGTGCCAGCAATCCCCCCCGTCTAGCGGGAGCGAGAGATACGCAGTATTTT. Its protein product is CASNPPRLAGARDTQYF.

The V and J genes are TRBV28 and TRBJ1-5; D is uncertain. From germline, CDR1 is MDHEN and CDR2 SYDVKM. V was shortened by 5 bases and J by 7 bases, with 12 bases between the two germline ends. The CDR3 covers 13 residues. The CDR3 region is CASSGGSRQPQHF. CDR3 coding DNA: TGTGCCAGCAGTGGAGGGTCCCGGCAGCCCCAGCATTTT.

This clone was detected only once. The rearrangement uses TRBV27 and TRBJ2-2; D call uncertain. This CDR3 is 13 amino acids long. Germline V lookup: CDR1 MNHEY, CDR2 SMNVEV (reference sequence). Between the trimmed V and J ends, which lost 1 base and 6 bases, there was a span of 6 bases. DNA of the CDR3: TGTGCCAGCAGTTTATTGACCCCCGGGGAGCTGTTTTTT. It is translated as CASSLLTPGELFF.

This clone was seen only once. The chain is built from TRBV29-1 and TRBJ1-1; D unresolved. V lost 4 bases to trimming and J lost 5 bases, with 14 bases between them. CDR3 length: 13 residues. Germline values: CDR1 SQVTM, CDR2 ANQGSEA. CDR3 sequence reads: CSVVRGVGTEAFF. The CDR3 DNA is TGCAGCGTTGTCCGCGGGGTTGGGACTGAAGCTTTCTTT.

This rearrangement joins TRBV7-9 to TRBJ2-1; perhaps TRBD2 as D (5 bases). V lost 6 bases and J 4 bases, leaving 19 bases between the germline ends. This CDR3 is built from 16 residues. CDR1 and CDR2 from the germline V gene are SEHNR and FQNEAQ (reference sequence). This chain's CDR3 is CASRDSGGHPYNEQFF. CDR3 nucleotides: TGTGCCAGCAGGGACTCGGGCGGGCACCCTTACAATGAGCAGTTCTTC.

V is TRBV30 and J is TRBJ2-2; 10 nucleotides line up with TRBD2. This CDR3 spans 18 amino acids. From germline, CDR1 is GTSNPN and CDR2 SVGIG (reference sequence). Losses at the gene ends were 2 bases for V and 4 bases for J; bases not matched to a gene: 13. CDR3 sequence: CAWSPPRTSGMLTGELFF. The DNA for the CDR3 is TGTGCCTGGAGTCCGCCCCGTACTAGCGGGATGCTCACCGGGGAGCTGTTTTTT.

This sequence joins TRBV6-6 and TRBJ1-5; D unclear. Per the germline V gene, CDR1 is MNHNY and CDR2 is SVGAGI (reference sequence). Trimming pared 8 bases from V and 0 bases from J, leaving 14 bases between. The CDR3 spans 15 residues. This CDR3 is CASRKRSDSNQPQHF. CDR3 in DNA: TGTGCCAGCCGGAAGAGATCAGATAGCAATCAGCCCCAGCATTTT.

The chain combines TRBV19 with TRBJ2-7; TRBD1 aligns across 7 bases. V was clipped by 4 bases and J by 1 base; unmatched bases: 4. The CDR3 contains 14 residues. CDR1 and CDR2 from the germline V gene are LNHDA and SQIVND (reference sequence). CDR3 loop: CASSTYRGSYEQYF. CDR3 in DNA: TGTGCCAGTAGTACATACAGGGGATCCTACGAGCAGTACTTC.

The chain recombines TRBV28 with TRBJ2-7; TRBD2 matches 10 bases. CDR1 and CDR2 from the germline V gene are MDHEN and SYDVKM. Trimming removed 10 bases from V and 4 bases from J; junction bases left unmatched: 10. The CDR3 extends over 14 amino acids. Here the CDR3 reads CATHDAAGGYEQYF. DNA for the CDR3: TGTGCCACGCATGATGCAGCGGGAGGGTACGAGCAGTACTTC.

The table lists this clone with a few counts. The chain links TRBV5-8 to TRBJ1-5; TRBD1 might be the D (5 bases). The length of the CDR3 is 16 residues. Trimming left V 5 bases short and J 5 bases short, with 20 bases between. CDR1 SGHTS and CDR2 YDEGEE come from the germline V gene. The CDR3 is CASRTPRGSGYQPQHF. The CDR3 DNA is TGTGCCAGCAGGACACCCCGGGGCAGTGGGTATCAGCCCCAGCATTTT. Using reference TRBV5-8 and TRBJ1-5 for the parts outside the CDR3, the full variable domain is EAGVTQSPTHLIKTRGQQATLRCSPISGHTSVYWYQQALGLGLQFLLWYDEGEERNRGNFPPRFSGRQFPNYSSELNVNALELEDSALYLCASRTPRGSGYQPQHFGDGTRLSIL.

The rearrangement links TRBV25-1 to TRBJ1-1, with D possibly matching TRBD1 (5 bases). Trimming pared 2 bases from V and 4 bases from J, leaving 14 bases between. In germline, CDR1 is MGHDK, CDR2 SYGVNS. The CDR3 is 15 residues long. CDR3 sequence reads: CASSELGAGPTEAFF. DNA for the CDR3: TGTGCCAGCAGTGAACTGGGCGCGGGGCCCACTGAAGCTTTCTTT.

The V gene is TRBV5-6, the J gene TRBJ2-7; D not certain. The CDR3 consists of 12 residues. V was clipped by 0 bases and J by 6 bases, with 7 bases between them. From germline, CDR1 is SGHDT and CDR2 YYEEEE. The CDR3 spells CASSLGVGEQYF. The CDR3 coding sequence is TGTGCCAGCAGCTTGGGGGTGGGCGAGCAGTACTTC. Using reference TRBV5-6 and TRBJ2-7 for the parts outside the CDR3, the full variable domain is DAGVTQSPTHLIKTRGQQVTLRCSPKSGHDTVSWYQQALGQGPQFIFQYYEEEERQRGNFPDRFSGHQFPNYSSELNVNALLLGDSALYLCASSLGVGEQYFGPGTRLTVT.